The 5 T cell receptor beta chains presented below share a single source sample, sequenced in a study of blood T cell repertoires in COVID-19. The protocol was immunoSEQ multiplex PCR, while the TCRdb copy is restricted to in-frame clones and leaves out a portion. The sample lists 200,000 to 300,000 clones, more than 75% occurring once. The sample consisted of peripheral blood. These receptors were obtained from an older woman with active or convalescent COVID-19.

J is TRBJ2-7 and V is TRBV4-1, with TRBD1 as a possible D gene (6 bases). This CDR3 comprises 16 residues. Trimming removed 2 bases from V and 2 bases from J, with 16 bases in between. CDR1 MGHRA and CDR2 YSYEKL come from the germline V gene. CDR3 coding DNA: TGCGCCAGCAGCCAACCCCTAACAGGGAAAGCCTACGAGCAGTACTTC. It is translated as CASSQPLTGKAYEQYF.

The chain couples TRBV11-2 to TRBJ1-2; 8 nucleotides line up with TRBD1. The CDR3 totals 18 residues. In germline, CDR1 is SGHAT, CDR2 FQNNGV. With 0 bases clipped from V and 5 bases from J, the junction kept 14 bases outside the gene matches. The CDR3 DNA reads TGTGCCAGCAGCTTAGAACAGGACAGGGTTCGCCTGAGATATGGCTACACCTTC. Amino acid sequence: CASSLEQDRVRLRYGYTF.

The rearrangement joins TRBV3-1 (or the pseudogene TRBV3-2) to TRBJ2-3, with TRBD2 identical over 8 bases. V lost 4 bases and J lost 2; bases outside the gene matches: 11. CDR1 is LGHDT, CDR2 YNNKEL, per germline (reference sequence). This CDR3 region has 17 residues. This chain's CDR3 is CASSLRGRGAHTDTQYF. CDR3 sequence (DNA): TGTGCCAGCAGCCTCAGAGGGCGGGGGGCGCACACAGATACGCAGTATTTT.

V and J are TRBV18 and TRBJ2-5; a weak D match, TRBD2 (5 bases). The germline gives CDR1 KGHSH, CDR2 LQKENI. The V and J ends lost 4 bases and 3 bases respectively, with 9 bases between them. The CDR3 loop spans 13 amino acids. This CDR3 is CASSRGQKETQYF. Written as DNA, the CDR3 is TGTGCCAGCTCACGAGGGCAGAAAGAGACCCAGTACTTC. Full variable domain (rest looked up from reference TRBV18 and TRBJ2-5): NAGVMQNPRHLVRRRGQEARLRCSPMKGHSHVYWYRQLPEEGLKFMVYLQKENIIDESGMPKERFSAEFPKEGPSILRIQQVVRGDSAAYFCASSRGQKETQYFGPGTRLLVL.

This clone was seen more than once but under ten times. The chain has TRBV4-1 and TRBJ1-2; TRBD1 matches 8 bases. The germline gives CDR1 MGHRA, CDR2 YSYEKL. After removal of 0 bases from V and 3 bases from J, the junction contained 9 bases not matched to a gene. There are 17 residues in the CDR3. As DNA, the CDR3 is TGCGCCAGCAGCCAAGATACTGCCGACAGGGGACACTATGGCTACACCTTC. It codes for CASSQDTADRGHYGYTF.